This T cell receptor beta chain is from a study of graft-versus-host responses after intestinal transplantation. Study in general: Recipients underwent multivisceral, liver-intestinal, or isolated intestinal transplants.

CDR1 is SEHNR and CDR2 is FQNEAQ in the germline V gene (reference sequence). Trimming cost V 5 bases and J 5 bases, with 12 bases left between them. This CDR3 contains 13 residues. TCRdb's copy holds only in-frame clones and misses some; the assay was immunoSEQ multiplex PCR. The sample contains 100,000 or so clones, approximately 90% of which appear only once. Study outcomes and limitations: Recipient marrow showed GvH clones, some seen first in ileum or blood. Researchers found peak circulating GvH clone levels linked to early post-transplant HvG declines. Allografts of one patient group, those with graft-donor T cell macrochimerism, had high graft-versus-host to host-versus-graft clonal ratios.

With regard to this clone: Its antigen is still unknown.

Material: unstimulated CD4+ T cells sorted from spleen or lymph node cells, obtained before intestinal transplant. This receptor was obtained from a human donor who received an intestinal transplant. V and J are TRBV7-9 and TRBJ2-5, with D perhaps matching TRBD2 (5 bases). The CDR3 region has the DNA TGTGCCAGCAGCAGGACTCCCGGGGAGACCCAGTACTTC. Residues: CASSRTPGETQYF.